What follows is one T cell receptor (beta chain) and its context. The data belong to a study of regulatory T cells in long-lasting Graves disease. The CDR3 extends over 16 amino acids. With V trimmed by 1 base and J by 4 bases, 9 bases remained unmatched. In germline, CDR1 is GTSNPN, CDR2 SVGIG (reference sequence). Time point here: persistent/refractory GD, antithyroid drugs over 5 years with positive TRAb. TCR sequences were obtained from RNA taken from PBMCs. Enrollment of patients was through an endocrinology department in Xi'an, China. The TCR beta library used iRepertoire HTBI primers with Arm-PCR amplification of CDR3. TCRdb ran MiXCR on the multiplex PCR reads and lists one entry per CDR3 protein. The data show approximately 470,000 distinct CDR3 sequences, around 20% seen once.

The material was peripheral blood mononuclear cells (PBMCs), obtained when the disease was refractory, from a patient treated with antithyroid drugs. The TCR originated in a female donor with Graves disease. This chain uses TRBV30 with TRBJ2-2; 7 bases align to TRBD1. The CDR3, as DNA: TGTGCCTGGAGTGGCGAGGGGTACAGGGGCACCGGGGAGCTGTTTTTT. Protein sequence: CAWSGEGYRGTGELFF.